Here is one T cell receptor beta chain with its context. Its antigen remains unknown. A much more abundant neighbour one base away suggests this may be a read error. These data come from a study of glioma-infiltrating T cells. Findings of the study overall: Only very few CDR3 sequences appeared in both tissue and blood. Above-expected tissue-blood divergence occurred in all gliomas, most in low-grade ones.

TCR alpha and beta CDR3 regions were amplified from RNA using iRepertoire nested multiplex PCR. Via MiXCR, TCRdb re-called the multiplex PCR reads, giving one row per CDR3 protein. The table lists some 100,000 distinct CDR3 sequences, less than 30% of them singletons, with around 30% in the top ten. The V and J ends lost 8 bases and 5 bases respectively, with 22 bases between them. CDR3 length equals 16 residues. Germline CDR1 SGHRS, CDR2 YFSETQ. The source is a human donor with low-grade glioma or glioblastoma, undergoing nonglioma brain surgery, or in good health (not recorded which). The chain carries TRBV5-1 and TRBJ2-2, with a weak D call TRBD2 (8 bases). The sample taken for sequencing was glioma tissue, nonneoplastic brain tissue, or PBMCs (not recorded which). DNA of the CDR3: TGCGCCAGTCGGACTAGCAGGGGGGCCTTGACCGGGGAGCTGTTTTTT. This gives the protein CASRTSRGALTGELFF.